This T cell receptor (beta chain) was recovered during a study of T cells in tumors after PD-1 blockade. Assay: immunoSEQ multiplex PCR; the TCRdb copy retains only in-frame clones and omits some. The repertoire consists of under 6,500 clones, with roughly 85% occurring once and the leading ten covering 40% to 50%. The V gene's germline CDR1 is MDHEN and CDR2 SYDVKM. Trimming cost V 4 bases and J 2 bases, with 14 bases left between them. This CDR3 region has 15 residues. The TCR originated in a human donor with advanced basal cell or squamous cell carcinoma (not recorded which). The sequencing used PBMCs, collected after anti-PD-1 therapy. The J gene is TRBJ1-1, the V gene TRBV28; perhaps TRBD1 as D (5 bases). The CDR3: CASSWPGALNTEAFF. DNA for the CDR3: TGTGCCAGCAGTTGGCCCGGGGCCTTAAACACTGAAGCTTTCTTT. The variable domain in full, completed from reference TRBV28 and TRBJ1-1, reads DVKVTQSSRYLVKRTGEKVFLECVQDMDHENMFWYRQDPGLGLRLIYFSYDVKMKEKGDIPEGYSVSREKKERFSLILESASTNQTSMYLCASSWPGALNTEAFFGQGTRLTVV.